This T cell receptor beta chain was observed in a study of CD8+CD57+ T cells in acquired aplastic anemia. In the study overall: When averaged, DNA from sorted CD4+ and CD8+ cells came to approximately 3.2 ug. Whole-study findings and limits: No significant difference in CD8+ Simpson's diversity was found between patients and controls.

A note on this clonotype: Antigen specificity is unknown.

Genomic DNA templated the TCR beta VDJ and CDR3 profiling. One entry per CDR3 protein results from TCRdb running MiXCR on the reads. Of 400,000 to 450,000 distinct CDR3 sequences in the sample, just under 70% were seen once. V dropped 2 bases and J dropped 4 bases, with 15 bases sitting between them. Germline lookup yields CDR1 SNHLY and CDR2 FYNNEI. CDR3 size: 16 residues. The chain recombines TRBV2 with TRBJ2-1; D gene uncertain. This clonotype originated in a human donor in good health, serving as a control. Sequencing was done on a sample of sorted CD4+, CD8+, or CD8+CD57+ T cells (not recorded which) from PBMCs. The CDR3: CASSEYETKGYNEQFF. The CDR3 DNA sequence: TGTGCCAGCAGTGAATATGAGACCAAAGGTTACAATGAGCAGTTCTTC.